This TCR beta chain was captured by sequencing in a study of blood T cell repertoires in COVID-19. Turning to the study itself: T cells, B-cell-depleted T cells, or PBMCs supplied cDNA or gDNA.

Source study methods: Reference gene primer amplification gave estimated nucleated cell counts. The assay was immunoSEQ multiplex PCR, and TCRdb's table has in-frame clones only and misses some. Clonal size and the V and J genes are those of that table, whereas D and trimming came from the DNA. The sample consists of roughly 170,000 clones, around 72% of them appearing once. CDR3 length: 16 residues. Trimming removed 3 bases from V and 0 bases from J, with 9 bases in between. CDR1 and CDR2 (germline): LNHDA, SQIVND (reference sequence). Only a few counts were recorded for this clone. V is TRBV19 and J is TRBJ2-6; possible D gene TRBD1, 6 bases. Sample: peripheral blood. This TCR came from a woman over 75 with acute or convalescent COVID-19. The chain's CDR3 is CASSMTGSSGANVLTF. CDR3 DNA sequence: TGTGCCAGTAGTATGACAGGTTCCTCTGGGGCCAACGTCCTGACTTTC.